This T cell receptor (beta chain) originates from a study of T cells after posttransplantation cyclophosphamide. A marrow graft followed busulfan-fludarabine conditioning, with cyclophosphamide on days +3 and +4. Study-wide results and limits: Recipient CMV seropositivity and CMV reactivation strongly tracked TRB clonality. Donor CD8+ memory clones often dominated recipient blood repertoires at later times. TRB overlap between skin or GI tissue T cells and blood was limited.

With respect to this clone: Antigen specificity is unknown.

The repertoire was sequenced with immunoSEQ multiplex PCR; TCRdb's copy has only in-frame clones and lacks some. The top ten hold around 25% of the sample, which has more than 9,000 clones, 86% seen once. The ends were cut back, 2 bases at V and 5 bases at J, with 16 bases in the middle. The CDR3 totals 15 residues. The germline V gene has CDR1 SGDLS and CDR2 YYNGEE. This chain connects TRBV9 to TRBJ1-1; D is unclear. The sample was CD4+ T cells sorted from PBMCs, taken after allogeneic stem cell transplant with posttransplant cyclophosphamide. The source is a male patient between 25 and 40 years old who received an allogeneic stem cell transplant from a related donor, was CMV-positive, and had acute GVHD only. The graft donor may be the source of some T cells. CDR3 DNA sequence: TGTGCCAGCAGCGTCTCAGGACTAACGGGGACTGAAGCTTTCTTT. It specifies CASSVSGLTGTEAFF.